This passage covers 31 T cell receptor beta chains from one sample sequenced in a study of siplizumab effects on memory and regulatory T cells. Measured with immunoSEQ multiplex PCR; TCRdb has only the in-frame clones, and not every one. The profile shows 100,000 or so clones, 90% to 95% of them singletons. The sequencing sample was made of non-Treg CD4+ T cells sorted from blood. The source of these receptors is a human donor in good health.

The chain carries TRBV5-7 and TRBJ2-1; 7 positions match TRBD2. TRBV5-7 is an ORF, and what it does is uncertain. V lost 7 bases and J lost 0; bases outside the gene matches: 10. The CDR3 has 16 amino acids. CDR3 region: CASGAARTSSYNEQFF. DNA for the CDR3: TGTGCCAGCGGCGCTGCCCGGACTAGCTCCTACAATGAGCAGTTCTTC.

The J gene is TRBJ2-1, the V gene TRBV5-4, with D maybe TRBD2 (6 bases). Trimming left V 3 bases short and J 9 bases short, with 16 bases between. The CDR3 is 14 residues long. Germline-derived CDR1 and CDR2 are SGHNT and YYREEE (reference sequence). CDR3 sequence (DNA): TGTGCCAGCAGCTATCTTCTGACTAGAGCTGAGCAGTTCTTC. Protein: CASSYLLTRAEQFF. Full variable domain (remainder filled in from reference TRBV5-4 and TRBJ2-1): ETGVTQSPTHLIKTRGQQVTLRCSSQSGHNTVSWYQQALGQGPQFIFQYYREEENGRGNFPPRFSGLQFPNYSSELNVNALELDDSALYLCASSYLLTRAEQFFGPGTRLTVL.

The chain employs TRBV13 and TRBJ2-5, with no clear D. CDR3 length equals 14 residues. V lost 1 base and J 4 bases, leaving 10 bases between the germline ends. Germline V CDR1 and CDR2: PRHDT, FYEKMQ (reference sequence). For the CDR3, the DNA is TGTGCCAGCAGCTTAGTAGCTCAAGGAGAGACCCAGTACTTC. Its protein product is CASSLVAQGETQYF.

The chain joins TRBV9 to TRBJ2-5; D is ambiguous. Germline-derived CDR1 and CDR2 are SGDLS and YYNGEE. Trimming took 4 bases from V and 7 from J, leaving 17 bases between them. The CDR3 is made up of 14 amino acids. CDR3 nucleotide sequence: TGTGCCAGCAGCCCCGAAGGGCCCGGCGGGACCCAGTACTTC. Its protein is CASSPEGPGGTQYF.

The chain couples TRBV27 to TRBJ1-6, with D uncertain. V gave up 2 bases and J gave up 3 bases, with 2 bases separating them. The CDR3 covers 13 residues. Germline CDR1 is MNHEY and CDR2 is SMNVEV (reference sequence). The CDR3 nucleotides are TGTGCCAGCAGTTTAATCTATAATTCACCCCTCCACTTT. The encoded protein is CASSLIYNSPLHF.

The chain couples TRBV7-2 to TRBJ2-7; 12 positions agree with TRBD2. The germline gives CDR1 SGHTA, CDR2 FQGNSA. CDR3 length: 15 residues. Trimming took 5 bases from V and 5 from J; bases not matched to a gene: 7. CDR3 sequence (DNA): TGTGCCAGCAGCCCCACTAGCGGGGGGTACCACGAGCAGTACTTC. As protein: CASSPTSGGYHEQYF.

This chain uses TRBV10-3 with TRBJ2-3; 9 nucleotides align to TRBD2. CDR1 and CDR2 from the germline V gene are ENHRY and SYGVKD. The CDR3 contains 15 residues. The ends lost 7 bases at V and 3 bases at J; junction bases unmatched: 8. The CDR3 loop is CAIMRRGGATDTQYF. Here the CDR3 DNA reads TGTGCCATCATGAGGCGGGGGGGAGCGACAGATACGCAGTATTTT.

This clone was observed once. The chain couples TRBV12-5 to TRBJ2-5, with D possibly matching TRBD2 (6 bases). V lost 2 bases and J 10 bases, leaving 32 bases between the germline ends. Germline V gives CDR1 LGHNT, CDR2 FRNRAP. The CDR3 length is 19 residues. The CDR3 loop is CASGLPRLETTGTYPVQYF. The CDR3 DNA reads as TGTGCTAGTGGTTTGCCCCGACTAGAAACGACCGGGACGTATCCGGTCCAGTACTTC.

This clone was observed once. The chain has TRBV7-8 and TRBJ1-3; D remains unclear. Between the trimmed V and J ends, which lost 1 base and 8 bases, there was a span of 9 bases. This CDR3 region has 13 residues. The germline CDR1 and CDR2 sequences are SGHVS and FQNEAQ. CDR3 coding DNA: TGTGCCAGCAGCTTAGAACGGCTTCACACCATATATTTT. This codes for CASSLERLHTIYF.

V and J are TRBV7-3 and TRBJ2-2; D is undetermined. The CDR3 is 16 residues long. V lost 5 bases to trimming and J lost 4 bases, with 17 bases between them. The germline CDR1 and CDR2 sequences are SGHTA and FQGTGA. The CDR3 coding sequence is TGTGCCAGCAGCGCCCATAGCCAGGAGTCCACCGGGGAGCTGTTTTTT. Translation: CASSAHSQESTGELFF.

The chain recombines TRBV7-6 with TRBJ2-7; 12 positions agree with TRBD1. V was pared by 4 bases and J by 0 bases, with 10 bases of the junction left unmatched. The CDR3 loop spans 18 amino acids. Germline V gene data show CDR1 as SGHVS and CDR2 as FNYEAQ. The CDR3: CASSSRGTGGINSYEQYF. As DNA, the CDR3 is TGTGCCAGCAGCTCAAGGGGGACAGGGGGCATAAACTCCTACGAGCAGTACTTC.

The chain carries TRBV7-3 and TRBJ1-2, with 11 bases fitting TRBD1. The germline V gene has CDR1 SGHTA and CDR2 FQGTGA. The CDR3 loop spans 16 amino acids. Unmatched junction bases numbered 10, after V lost 4 bases and J lost 6 bases. DNA for the CDR3: TGTGCCAGCAGCTCGGACAGGGGGCAGTTTCCGAATGGCTACACCTTC. The encoded protein is CASSSDRGQFPNGYTF.

This clone was recorded only once. The chain employs TRBV7-2 and TRBJ1-6, with D uncertain. The CDR3 totals 14 residues. V was pared by 5 bases and J by 7 bases, with 12 bases between. CDR1 SGHTA and CDR2 FQGNSA come from the germline V gene. The CDR3 sequence: CASSLPLRNSPLHF. As DNA, the CDR3 is TGTGCCAGCAGCCTACCGTTACGGAATTCACCCCTCCACTTT.

This chain uses TRBV6-1 with TRBJ2-5; D is possibly TRBD1 (5 bases). The J call may not be correct, given that the DNA end is closer to TRBJ2-7. Per the germline V gene, CDR1 is MNHNS and CDR2 is SASEGT. This CDR3 has 11 amino acids. The CDR3 region has the DNA TGTGCCAGCGTACAGGCGTACGAGCAGTACTTC. Translating gives CASVQAYEQYF.

This chain uses TRBV5-1 with TRBJ2-2, with D uncertain. The CDR3 totals 15 residues. The V gene's germline CDR1 is SGHRS and CDR2 YFSETQ. With 1 base removed from V and 0 bases from J, the gap between germline ends came to 7 bases. CDR3 protein: CASSLRQANTGELFF. The CDR3 DNA is TGCGCCAGCAGCTTGAGGCAGGCGAACACCGGGGAGCTGTTTTTT.

This sequence joins TRBV7-2 and TRBJ2-1; D may be TRBD1 or TRBD2 (6 bases each). V was clipped by 5 bases and J by 0 bases, with 11 bases between them. The CDR3 consists of 15 residues. Germline V gene data show CDR1 as SGHTA and CDR2 as FQGNSA. CDR3 nucleotides: TGTGCCAGCAGCCTGGGGGGCGGCTCCTACAATGAGCAGTTCTTC. The encoded protein is CASSLGGGSYNEQFF.

This chain connects TRBV7-7 to TRBJ2-3; the D gene is possibly TRBD2 (6 bases). V was trimmed by 2 bases and J by 4 bases, leaving 13 bases between them. The CDR3 consists of 15 residues. Germline V gene lookup returns CDR1 SSHAT and CDR2 FNYEAQ (reference sequence). In DNA form, the CDR3 reads TGTGCCAGCAGCTTAAGCGCGGGGTCTGCAGATACGCAGTATTTT. It is translated as CASSLSAGSADTQYF. The whole variable domain, remainder taken from reference TRBV7-7 and TRBJ2-3, is GAGVSQSPRYKVTKRGQDVTLRCDPISSHATLYWYQQALGQGPEFLTYFNYEAQPDKSGLPSDRFSAERPEGSISTLTIQRTEQRDSAMYRCASSLSAGSADTQYFGPGTRLTVL.

This clone was seen a single time. The rearrangement joins TRBV4-3 to TRBJ2-5; 14 bases match TRBD2. The V segment lost 1 base and the J segment 4 bases; nucleotides outside the gene matches: 11. The germline V gene has CDR1 LGHNA and CDR2 YSLEER. The CDR3 extends over 19 amino acids. CDR3 residues: CASSQGLAGGRGLGETQYF. The DNA of the CDR3 is TGCGCCAGCAGCCAAGGACTAGCGGGGGGGCGCGGCTTAGGAGAGACCCAGTACTTC.

The V gene is TRBV9, the J gene TRBJ1-1; a weak D match, TRBD1 (6 bases). This CDR3 is built from 15 residues. Germline V gives CDR1 SGDLS, CDR2 YYNGEE. Deletions cut 3 bases from V and 2 bases from J, with 14 bases between. The CDR3 is CASSDLQGLNTEAFF. The CDR3 nucleotides read TGTGCCAGCAGCGACCTACAGGGATTAAACACTGAAGCTTTCTTT.

V usage is TRBV5-1 and J usage is TRBJ1-3; D is uncertain. The CDR3 is made up of 11 amino acids. CDR1 and CDR2 from the germline V gene are SGHRS and YFSETQ. Trimming left V 4 bases short and J 14 bases short, with 13 bases between. The CDR3 sequence is CASSLSERLYF. CDR3 nucleotides: TGCGCCAGCAGCCTTTCAGAAAGGCTATATTTT.

This chain uses TRBV6-5 with TRBJ2-7; D remains unclear. The V gene's germline CDR1 is MNHEY and CDR2 SVGAGI. Between the trimmed V and J ends, which lost 0 bases and 4 bases, there was a span of 13 bases. This CDR3 region has 15 residues. CDR3 bases: TGTGCCAGCAGTTACTCTTTGCATGGGTCGTACGAGCAGTACTTC. It is translated as CASSYSLHGSYEQYF.

The chain is built from TRBV19 and TRBJ2-7, with 9 bases aligning to TRBD1. CDR1 and CDR2 from the germline V gene are LNHDA and SQIVND (reference sequence). V dropped 9 bases and J dropped 2; count of bases not matched to a gene: 2. CDR3 length: 12 amino acids. CDR3 coding DNA: TGTGCCAGCGGGGACAGGGCCTACGAGCAGTACTTC. Protein: CASGDRAYEQYF.

This chain connects TRBV11-3 to TRBJ2-2, with D possibly being TRBD1 or TRBD2 (5 bases each). The germline gives CDR1 SGHNT, CDR2 YENEEA. V dropped 5 bases and J dropped 0 bases, with 13 bases sitting between them. This CDR3 comprises 16 residues. The DNA for the CDR3 is TGTGCCAGCAGCCTCACCGGGACCGCGAACACCGGGGAGCTGTTTTTT. It yields the protein CASSLTGTANTGELFF.

The rearrangement joins TRBV19 to TRBJ1-1, with TRBD1 matching over 7 bases. There are 17 residues in the CDR3. Trimming removed 3 bases from V and 0 bases from J; junction bases left unmatched: 10. Looked up from germline, CDR1 is LNHDA and CDR2 is SQIVND (reference sequence). The CDR3 bases are TGTGCCAGTAGTATCTTGGGGCCGACAGGGCTGAACACTGAAGCTTTCTTT. Translated, it gives CASSILGPTGLNTEAFF.

The genes are TRBV7-9 and TRBJ2-3, with D perhaps matching TRBD1 (5 bases). CDR1 and CDR2 from the germline V gene are SEHNR and FQNEAQ (reference sequence). The CDR3 is 15 residues long. The V and J ends lost 2 bases and 1 base respectively, with 10 bases between them. This chain's CDR3 is CASSLRQTGTDTQYF. CDR3 coding DNA: TGTGCCAGCAGCTTAAGACAGACAGGCACAGATACGCAGTATTTT.

This chain uses TRBV11-3 with TRBJ2-3, with 9 bases matching TRBD1. The CDR3 covers 16 residues. V gave up 1 base and J gave up 6 bases; unmatched junction bases: 8. Germline V CDR1 and CDR2: SGHNT, YENEEA. The CDR3: CASSLATGTGKDTQYF. The CDR3, as DNA: TGTGCCAGCAGCTTAGCCACCGGGACAGGGAAGGATACGCAGTATTTT.

The CDR3 region has the DNA TGTGCCAGCAGTGGCGACAGCCCACGGGAAGCTTTCTTT. Protein product: CASSGDSPREAFF. The rearrangement joins TRBV6-6 to TRBJ1-1; a possible D gene is TRBD1 (5 bases). The V end was cut by 5 bases, the J end by 8 bases, with 15 bases between. Germline assignment: CDR1 MNHNY and CDR2 SVGAGI (reference sequence). There are 13 residues in the CDR3.

The chain joins TRBV7-3 to TRBJ1-2; tentative D call: TRBD1 (6 bases). There are 13 residues in the CDR3. Germline V gene sequence: CDR1 SGHTA, CDR2 FQGTGA. Deletions cut 0 bases from V and 5 bases from J, with 7 bases between. CDR3 residues: CASSLTQGYGYTF. DNA for the CDR3: TGTGCCAGCAGCTTAACGCAGGGGTATGGCTACACCTTC.

The rearrangement joins TRBV19 to TRBJ2-7; possible D gene TRBD1, 7 bases. V was trimmed by 5 bases and J by 1 base, leaving 12 bases between them. Germline loops: CDR1 LNHDA, CDR2 SQIVND (reference sequence). The CDR3 contains 14 residues. The CDR3 coding sequence is TGTGCCAGTAGTGCCAGGGGGGCATCCTACGAGCAGTACTTC. Residues: CASSARGASYEQYF.

The gene calls are TRBV11-2 and TRBJ2-5, with TRBD1 matching over 8 bases. This CDR3 is 14 amino acids long. Germline CDR1 reads SGHAT; CDR2 reads FQNNGV. Losses at the gene ends were 3 bases for V and 3 bases for J; bases not matched to a gene: 3. The CDR3 DNA sequence: TGTGCCAGCAGCTTGGACAGGGTAAAAGAGACCCAGTACTTC. It encodes CASSLDRVKETQYF.

The chain joins TRBV25-1 to TRBJ2-7; D might be TRBD1 (6 bases). The CDR3 totals 16 residues. Deletions cut 3 bases from V and 1 base from J, with 16 bases between. The V gene's germline CDR1 is MGHDK and CDR2 SYGVNS. The chain's CDR3 is CASSDVRRQGSYEQYF. CDR3 DNA: TGTGCCAGCAGTGATGTACGAAGGCAGGGGTCCTACGAGCAGTACTTC.